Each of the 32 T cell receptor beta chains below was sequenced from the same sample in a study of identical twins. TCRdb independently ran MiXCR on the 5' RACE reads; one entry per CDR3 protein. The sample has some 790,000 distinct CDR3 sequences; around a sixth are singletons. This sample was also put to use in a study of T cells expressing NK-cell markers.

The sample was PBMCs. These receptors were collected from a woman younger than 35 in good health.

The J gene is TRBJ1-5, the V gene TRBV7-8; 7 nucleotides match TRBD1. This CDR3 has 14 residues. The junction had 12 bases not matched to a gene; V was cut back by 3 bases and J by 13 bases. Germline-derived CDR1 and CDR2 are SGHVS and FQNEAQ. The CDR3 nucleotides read TGTGCCAGCAGCTTGGGGACAGATCCTCTTTTACAGCATTTT. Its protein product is CASSLGTDPLLQHF.

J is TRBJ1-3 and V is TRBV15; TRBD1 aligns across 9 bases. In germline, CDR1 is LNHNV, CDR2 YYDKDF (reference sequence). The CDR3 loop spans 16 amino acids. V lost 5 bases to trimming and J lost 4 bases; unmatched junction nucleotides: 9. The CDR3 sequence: CATSLGQGLAGNTIYF. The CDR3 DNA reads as TGTGCCACCAGCCTTGGACAGGGGTTAGCCGGAAACACCATATATTTT.

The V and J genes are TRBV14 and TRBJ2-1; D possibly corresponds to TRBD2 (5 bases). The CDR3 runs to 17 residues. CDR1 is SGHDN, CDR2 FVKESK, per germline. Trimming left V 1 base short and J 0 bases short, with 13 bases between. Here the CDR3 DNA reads TGTGCCAGCAGCCAAGGAGTAGGGAGTAGCTCCTACAATGAGCAGTTCTTC. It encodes CASSQGVGSSSYNEQFF.

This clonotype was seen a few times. The CDR3 coding sequence is TGTGCCAGCAGCAGTACTGGCGGTGGGTACGAGCAGTACTTC. It encodes CASSSTGGGYEQYF. The V and J genes are TRBV6-1 and TRBJ2-7; no clear D. V was clipped by 6 bases and J by 4 bases, with 16 bases between them. Germline CDR1 MNHNS, CDR2 SASEGT. The CDR3 totals 14 residues.

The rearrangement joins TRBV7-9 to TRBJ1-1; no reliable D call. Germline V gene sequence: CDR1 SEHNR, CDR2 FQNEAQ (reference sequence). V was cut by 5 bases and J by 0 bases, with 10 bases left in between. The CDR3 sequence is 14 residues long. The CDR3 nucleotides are TGTGCCAGCAGCCCACAGTACATGAACACTGAAGCTTTCTTT. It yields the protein CASSPQYMNTEAFF.

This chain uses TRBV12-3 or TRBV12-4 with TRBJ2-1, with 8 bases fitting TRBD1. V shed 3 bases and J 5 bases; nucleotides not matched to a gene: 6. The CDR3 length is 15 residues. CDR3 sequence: CASSFRPQGDNEQFF. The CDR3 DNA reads TGTGCCAGCAGTTTTCGTCCACAGGGGGACAATGAGCAGTTCTTC.

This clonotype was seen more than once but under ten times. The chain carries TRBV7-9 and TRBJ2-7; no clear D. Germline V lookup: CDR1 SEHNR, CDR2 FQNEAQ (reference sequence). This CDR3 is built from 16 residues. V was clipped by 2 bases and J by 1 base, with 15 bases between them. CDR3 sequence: CASSLLGSTGSYEQYF. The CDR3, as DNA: TGTGCCAGCAGCTTATTAGGTAGTACCGGGTCCTACGAGCAGTACTTC.

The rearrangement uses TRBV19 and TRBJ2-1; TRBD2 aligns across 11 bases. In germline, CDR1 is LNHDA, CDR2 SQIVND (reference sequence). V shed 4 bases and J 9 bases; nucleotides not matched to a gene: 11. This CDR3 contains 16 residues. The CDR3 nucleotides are TGTGCCAGTAGTACCCCGGGTAGCGGGAGGGCCCTTGAGCAGTTCTTC. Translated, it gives CASSTPGSGRALEQFF.

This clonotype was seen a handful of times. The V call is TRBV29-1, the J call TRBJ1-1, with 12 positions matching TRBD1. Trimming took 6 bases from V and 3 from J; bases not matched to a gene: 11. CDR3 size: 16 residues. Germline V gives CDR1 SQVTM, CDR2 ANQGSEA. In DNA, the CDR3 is TGCAGCGTAGGCGCCGGGACAGGGGGCGTGGACACTGAAGCTTTCTTT. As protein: CSVGAGTGGVDTEAFF. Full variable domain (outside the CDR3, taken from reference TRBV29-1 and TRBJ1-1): SAVISQKPSRDICQRGTSLTIQCQVDSQVTMMFWYRQQPGQSLTLIATANQGSEATYESGFVIDKFPISRPNLTFSTLTVSNMSPEDSSIYLCSVGAGTGGVDTEAFFGQGTRLTVV.

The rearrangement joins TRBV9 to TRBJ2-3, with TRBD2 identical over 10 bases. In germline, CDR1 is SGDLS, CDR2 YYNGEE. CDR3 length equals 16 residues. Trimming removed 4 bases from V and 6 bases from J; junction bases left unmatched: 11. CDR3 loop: CASSTTLAGAKDTQYF. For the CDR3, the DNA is TGTGCCAGCAGCACAACGCTAGCGGGGGCTAAGGATACGCAGTATTTT.

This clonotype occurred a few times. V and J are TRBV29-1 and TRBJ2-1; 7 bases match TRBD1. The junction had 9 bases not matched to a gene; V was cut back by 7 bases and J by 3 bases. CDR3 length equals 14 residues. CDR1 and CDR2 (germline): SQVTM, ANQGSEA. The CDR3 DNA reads TGCAGCGCGACAGGGTTGAACTTCTACAATGAGCAGTTCTTC. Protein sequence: CSATGLNFYNEQFF.

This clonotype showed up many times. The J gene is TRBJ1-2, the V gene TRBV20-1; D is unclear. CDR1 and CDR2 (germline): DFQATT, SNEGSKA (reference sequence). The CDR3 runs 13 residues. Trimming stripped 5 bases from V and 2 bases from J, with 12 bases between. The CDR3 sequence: CSAPFDRNYGYTF. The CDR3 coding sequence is TGCAGTGCTCCGTTCGACCGCAACTATGGCTACACCTTC.

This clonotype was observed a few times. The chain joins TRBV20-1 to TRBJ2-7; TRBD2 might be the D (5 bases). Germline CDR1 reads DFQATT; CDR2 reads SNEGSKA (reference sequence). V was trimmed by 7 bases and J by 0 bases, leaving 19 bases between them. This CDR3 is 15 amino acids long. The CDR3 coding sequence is TGCAGTGTCTCCCGGACTGGCTTGAGCTCCTACGAGCAGTACTTC. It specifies CSVSRTGLSSYEQYF.

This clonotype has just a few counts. This CDR3 is CASSQATSPGANVLTF. DNA for the CDR3: TGCGCCAGCAGCCAAGCCACGAGTCCTGGGGCCAACGTCCTGACTTTC. The chain is built from TRBV4-3 and TRBJ2-6; D call uncertain. V lost 1 base and J lost 2, with 9 bases in between. Germline-derived CDR1 and CDR2 are LGHNA and YSLEER. CDR3 length: 16 amino acids.

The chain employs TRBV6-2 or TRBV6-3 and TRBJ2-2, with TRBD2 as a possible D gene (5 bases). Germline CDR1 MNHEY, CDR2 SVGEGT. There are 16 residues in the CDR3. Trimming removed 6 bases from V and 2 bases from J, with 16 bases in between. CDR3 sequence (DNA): TGTGCCAGCAGCAACCCCCGCGGGCCCAACACCGGGGAGCTGTTTTTT. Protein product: CASSNPRGPNTGELFF.

CDR3 amino acids: CASSLSVVGDRGNEQFF. In nucleotides, the CDR3 is TGTGCCAGCAGTTTATCGGTAGTCGGGGACAGGGGCAATGAGCAGTTCTTC. The rearrangement links TRBV27 to TRBJ2-1; 10 nucleotides line up with TRBD1. CDR3 size: 17 residues. Germline V gives CDR1 MNHEY, CDR2 SMNVEV (reference sequence). The V gene end was trimmed by 0 bases and the J gene end by 6 bases; junction bases not matched to a gene: 8.

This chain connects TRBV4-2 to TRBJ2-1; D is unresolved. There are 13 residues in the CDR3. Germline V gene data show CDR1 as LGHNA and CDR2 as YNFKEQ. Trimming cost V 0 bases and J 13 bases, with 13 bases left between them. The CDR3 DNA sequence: TGTGCCAGCAGCCAAGAGAATAGTAGAGGCCAGTTCTTC. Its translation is CASSQENSRGQFF.

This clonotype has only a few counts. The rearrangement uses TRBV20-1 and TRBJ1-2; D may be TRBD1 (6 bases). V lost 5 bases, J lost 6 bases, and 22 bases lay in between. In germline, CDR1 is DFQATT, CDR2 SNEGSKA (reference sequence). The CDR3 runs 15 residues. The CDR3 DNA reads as TGCAGTGCTCGAACCCCGGGACACCAGCGGGATGGCTACACCTTC. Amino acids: CSARTPGHQRDGYTF.

The CDR3 region is CASSLWAVLKNSPLHF. The CDR3 nucleotides are TGTGCCAGCAGCTTATGGGCGGTTTTGAAAAATTCACCCCTCCACTTT. The chain combines TRBV7-9 with TRBJ1-6; D is undetermined. The CDR3 length is 16 residues. With 2 bases removed from V and 7 bases from J, the gap between germline ends came to 15 bases. From germline, CDR1 is SEHNR and CDR2 FQNEAQ (reference sequence). Supplemented by reference TRBV7-9 and TRBJ1-6, the full variable domain reads DTGVSQNPRHKITKRGQNVTFRCDPISEHNRLYWYRQTLGQGPEFLTYFQNEAQLEKSRLLSDRFSAERPKGSFSTLEIQRTEQGDSAMYLCASSLWAVLKNSPLHFGNGTRLTVT.

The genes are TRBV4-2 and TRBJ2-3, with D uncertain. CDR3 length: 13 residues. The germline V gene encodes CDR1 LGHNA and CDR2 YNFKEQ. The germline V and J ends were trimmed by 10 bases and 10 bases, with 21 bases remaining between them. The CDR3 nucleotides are TGTGCCATGGGCCCCGGGCTCCTCTGGGCGCAGTATTTT. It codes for CAMGPGLLWAQYF.

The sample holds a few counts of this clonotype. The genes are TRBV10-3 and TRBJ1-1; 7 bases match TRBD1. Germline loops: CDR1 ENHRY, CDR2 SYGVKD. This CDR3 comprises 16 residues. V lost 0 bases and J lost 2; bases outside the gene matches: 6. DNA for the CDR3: TGTGCCATCAGTGAGTCCAGGGGGGATGTCAACACTGAAGCTTTCTTT. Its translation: CAISESRGDVNTEAFF.

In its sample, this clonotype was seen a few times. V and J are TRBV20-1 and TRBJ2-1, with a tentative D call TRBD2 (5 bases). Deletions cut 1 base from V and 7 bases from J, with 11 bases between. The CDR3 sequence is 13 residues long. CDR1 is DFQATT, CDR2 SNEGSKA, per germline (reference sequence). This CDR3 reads CSARGLNGNEQFF. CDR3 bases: TGCAGTGCTAGAGGACTAAATGGGAATGAGCAGTTCTTC.

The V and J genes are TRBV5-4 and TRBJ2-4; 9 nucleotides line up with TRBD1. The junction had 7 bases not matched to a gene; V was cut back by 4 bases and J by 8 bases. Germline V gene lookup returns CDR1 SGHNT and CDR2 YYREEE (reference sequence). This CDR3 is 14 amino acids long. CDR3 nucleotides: TGTGCCAGCAGCCGAATGCGACAGGGGGACATTCAGTACTTC. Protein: CASSRMRQGDIQYF.

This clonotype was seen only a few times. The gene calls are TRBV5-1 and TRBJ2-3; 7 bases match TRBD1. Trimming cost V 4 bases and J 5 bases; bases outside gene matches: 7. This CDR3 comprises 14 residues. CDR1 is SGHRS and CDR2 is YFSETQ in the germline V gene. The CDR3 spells CASSVGTEKDTQYF. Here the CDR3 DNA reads TGCGCCAGCAGCGTCGGGACAGAGAAAGATACGCAGTATTTT.

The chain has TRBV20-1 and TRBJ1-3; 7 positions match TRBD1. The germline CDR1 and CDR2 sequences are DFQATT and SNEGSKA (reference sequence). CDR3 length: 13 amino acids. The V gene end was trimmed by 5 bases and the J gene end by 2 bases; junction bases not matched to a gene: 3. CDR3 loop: CSAYDRAGNTIYF. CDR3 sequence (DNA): TGCAGTGCTTACGACAGGGCTGGAAACACCATATATTTT.

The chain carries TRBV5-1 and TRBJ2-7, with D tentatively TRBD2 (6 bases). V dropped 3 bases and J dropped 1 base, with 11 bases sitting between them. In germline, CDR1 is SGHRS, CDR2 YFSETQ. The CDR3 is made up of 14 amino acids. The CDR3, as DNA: TGCGCCAGCAGCTCAACAGCGGGTTCCTACGAGCAGTACTTC. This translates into CASSSTAGSYEQYF.

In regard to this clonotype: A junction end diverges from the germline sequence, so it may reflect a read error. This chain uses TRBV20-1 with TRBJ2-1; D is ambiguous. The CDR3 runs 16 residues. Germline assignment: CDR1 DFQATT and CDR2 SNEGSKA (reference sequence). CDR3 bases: TGCTGTGCTAGAGTGTCGACTTTAGGGACCTACAATGAGCAGTTCTTC. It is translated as CCARVSTLGTYNEQFF.

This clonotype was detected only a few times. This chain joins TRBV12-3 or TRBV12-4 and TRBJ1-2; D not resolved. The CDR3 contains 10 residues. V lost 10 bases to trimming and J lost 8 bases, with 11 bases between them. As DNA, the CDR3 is TGTGCCACCAAAACCGGCGGCTACACCTTC. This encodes CATKTGGYTF.

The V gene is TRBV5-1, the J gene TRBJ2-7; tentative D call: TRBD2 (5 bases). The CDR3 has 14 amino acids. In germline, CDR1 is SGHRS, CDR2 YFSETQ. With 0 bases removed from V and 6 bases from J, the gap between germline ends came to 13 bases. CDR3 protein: CASSLVHQEGEQYF. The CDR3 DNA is TGCGCCAGCAGCTTGGTGCATCAAGAGGGCGAGCAGTACTTC.

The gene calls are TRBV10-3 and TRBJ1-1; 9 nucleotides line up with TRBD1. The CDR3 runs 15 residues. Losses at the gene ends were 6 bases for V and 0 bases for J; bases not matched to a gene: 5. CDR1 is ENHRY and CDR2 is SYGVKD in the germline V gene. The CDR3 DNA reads TGTGCCATCAGCCACGGACAGGGGATGAACACTGAAGCTTTCTTT. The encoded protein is CAISHGQGMNTEAFF.

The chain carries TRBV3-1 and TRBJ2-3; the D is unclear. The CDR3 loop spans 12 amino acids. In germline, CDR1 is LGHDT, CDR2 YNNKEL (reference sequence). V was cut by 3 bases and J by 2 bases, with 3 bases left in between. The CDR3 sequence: CASSHATDTQYF. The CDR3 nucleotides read TGTGCCAGCAGCCACGCCACAGATACGCAGTATTTT.

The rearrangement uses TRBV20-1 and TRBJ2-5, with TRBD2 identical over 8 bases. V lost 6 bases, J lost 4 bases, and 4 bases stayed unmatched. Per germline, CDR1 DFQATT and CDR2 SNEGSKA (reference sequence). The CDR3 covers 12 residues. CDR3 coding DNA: TGCAGTGCCTGGACTAGCTCAGAGACCCAGTACTTC. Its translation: CSAWTSSETQYF.